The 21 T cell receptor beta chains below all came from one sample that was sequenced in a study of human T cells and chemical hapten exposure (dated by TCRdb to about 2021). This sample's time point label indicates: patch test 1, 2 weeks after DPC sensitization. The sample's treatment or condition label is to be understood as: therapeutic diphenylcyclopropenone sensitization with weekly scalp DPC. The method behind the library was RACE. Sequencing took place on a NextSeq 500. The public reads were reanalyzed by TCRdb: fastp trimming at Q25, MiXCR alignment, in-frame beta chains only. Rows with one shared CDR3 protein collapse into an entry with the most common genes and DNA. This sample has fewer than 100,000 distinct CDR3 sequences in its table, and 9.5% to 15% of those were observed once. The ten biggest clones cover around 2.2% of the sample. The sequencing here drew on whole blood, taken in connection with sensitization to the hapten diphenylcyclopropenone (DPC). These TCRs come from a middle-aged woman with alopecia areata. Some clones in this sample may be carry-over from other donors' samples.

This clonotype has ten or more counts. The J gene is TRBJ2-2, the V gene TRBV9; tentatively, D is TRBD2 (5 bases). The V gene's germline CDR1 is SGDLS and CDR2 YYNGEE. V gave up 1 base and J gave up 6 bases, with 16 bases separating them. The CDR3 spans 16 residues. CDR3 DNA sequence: TGTGCCAGCAGCGTATATAGCGTCACGAGTGCCGGGGAGCTGTTTTTT. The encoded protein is CASSVYSVTSAGELFF.

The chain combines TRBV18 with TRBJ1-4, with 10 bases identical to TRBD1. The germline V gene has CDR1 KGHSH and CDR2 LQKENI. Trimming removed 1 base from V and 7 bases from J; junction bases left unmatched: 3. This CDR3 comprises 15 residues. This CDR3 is CASSPRTGGSEKLFF. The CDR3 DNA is TGTGCCAGCTCACCACGGACAGGGGGAAGTGAAAAACTGTTTTTT.

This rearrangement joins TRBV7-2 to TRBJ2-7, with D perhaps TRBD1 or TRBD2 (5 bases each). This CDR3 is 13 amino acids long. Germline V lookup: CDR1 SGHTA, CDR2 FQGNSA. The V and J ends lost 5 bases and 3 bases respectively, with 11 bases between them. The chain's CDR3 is CASSVHGGYEQYF. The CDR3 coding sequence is TGTGCCAGCAGCGTACATGGGGGCTACGAGCAGTACTTC.

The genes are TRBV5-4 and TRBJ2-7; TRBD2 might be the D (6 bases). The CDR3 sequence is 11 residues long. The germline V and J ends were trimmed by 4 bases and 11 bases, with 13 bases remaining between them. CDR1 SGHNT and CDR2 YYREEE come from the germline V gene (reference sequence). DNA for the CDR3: TGTGCCAGCAGCCTGCGGGACGTTAAGTACTTC. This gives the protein CASSLRDVKYF. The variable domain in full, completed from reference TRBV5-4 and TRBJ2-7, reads ETGVTQSPTHLIKTRGQQVTLRCSSQSGHNTVSWYQQALGQGPQFIFQYYREEENGRGNFPPRFSGLQFPNYSSELNVNALELDDSALYLCASSLRDVKYFGPGTRLTVT.

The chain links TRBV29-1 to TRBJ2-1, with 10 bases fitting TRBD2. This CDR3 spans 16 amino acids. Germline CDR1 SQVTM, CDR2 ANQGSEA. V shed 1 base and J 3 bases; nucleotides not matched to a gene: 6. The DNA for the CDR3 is TGCAGCGTTGAAGGAATGACTAGCGGGTTCTACAATGAGCAGTTCTTC. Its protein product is CSVEGMTSGFYNEQFF.

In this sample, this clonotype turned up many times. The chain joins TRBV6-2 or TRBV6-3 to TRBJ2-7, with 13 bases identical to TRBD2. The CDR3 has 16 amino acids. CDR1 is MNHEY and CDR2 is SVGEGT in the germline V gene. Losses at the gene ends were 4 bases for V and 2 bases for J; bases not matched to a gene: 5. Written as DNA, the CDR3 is TGTGCCAGCAGTTCCGGGACTAGCGGGATTCCCTACGAGCAGTACTTC. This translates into CASSSGTSGIPYEQYF.

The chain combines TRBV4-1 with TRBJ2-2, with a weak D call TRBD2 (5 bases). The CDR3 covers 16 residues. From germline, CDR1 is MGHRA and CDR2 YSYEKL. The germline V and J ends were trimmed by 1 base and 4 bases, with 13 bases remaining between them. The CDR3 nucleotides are TGCGCCAGCAGCCAAGCTCGGACGGCGGGCACCGGGGAGCTGTTTTTT. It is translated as CASSQARTAGTGELFF.

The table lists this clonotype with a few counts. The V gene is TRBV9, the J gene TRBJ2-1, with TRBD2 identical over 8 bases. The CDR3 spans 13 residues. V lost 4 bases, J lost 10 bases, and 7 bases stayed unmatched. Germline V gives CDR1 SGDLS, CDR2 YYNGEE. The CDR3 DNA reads TGTGCCAGCAGCACATCGCTAGCGGGCGAGCAGTTCTTC. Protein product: CASSTSLAGEQFF.

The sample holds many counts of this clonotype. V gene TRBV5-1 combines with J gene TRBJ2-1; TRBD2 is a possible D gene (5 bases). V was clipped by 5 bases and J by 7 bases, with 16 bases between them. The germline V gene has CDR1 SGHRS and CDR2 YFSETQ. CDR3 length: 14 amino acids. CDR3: CASRVGVRVNEQFF. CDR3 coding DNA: TGCGCCAGCAGAGTGGGAGTAAGAGTAAATGAGCAGTTCTTC.

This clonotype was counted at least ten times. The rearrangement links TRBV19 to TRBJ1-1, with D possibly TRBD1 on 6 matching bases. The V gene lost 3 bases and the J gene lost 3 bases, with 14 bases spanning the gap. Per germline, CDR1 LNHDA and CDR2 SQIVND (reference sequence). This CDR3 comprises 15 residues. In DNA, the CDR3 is TGTGCCAGTAGTATTCGTCAGGGGAGAGACACTGAAGCTTTCTTT. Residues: CASSIRQGRDTEAFF. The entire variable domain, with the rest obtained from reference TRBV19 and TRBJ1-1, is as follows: DGGITQSPKYLFRKEGQNVTLSCEQNLNHDAMYWYRQDPGQGLRLIYYSQIVNDFQKGDIAEGYSVSREKKESFPLTVTSAQKNPTAFYLCASSIRQGRDTEAFFGQGTRLTVV.

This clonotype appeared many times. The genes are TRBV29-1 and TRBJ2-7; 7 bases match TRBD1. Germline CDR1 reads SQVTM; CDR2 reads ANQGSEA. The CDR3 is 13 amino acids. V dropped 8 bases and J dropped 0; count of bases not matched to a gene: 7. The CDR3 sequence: CSTRTGSSYEQYF. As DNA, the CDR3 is TGCAGCACAAGGACAGGATCCTCCTACGAGCAGTACTTC.

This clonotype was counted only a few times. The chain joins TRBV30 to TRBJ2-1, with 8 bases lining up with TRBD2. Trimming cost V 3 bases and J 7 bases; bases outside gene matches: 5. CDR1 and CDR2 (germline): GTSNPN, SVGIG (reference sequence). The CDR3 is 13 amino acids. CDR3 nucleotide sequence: TGTGCCTGGAGGGGCGGGAGGAGGAATGAGCAGTTCTTC. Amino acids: CAWRGGRRNEQFF.

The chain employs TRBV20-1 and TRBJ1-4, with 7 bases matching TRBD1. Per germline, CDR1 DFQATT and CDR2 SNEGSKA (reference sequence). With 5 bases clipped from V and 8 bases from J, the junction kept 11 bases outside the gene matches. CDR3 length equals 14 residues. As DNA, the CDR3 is TGCAGTGCTTTCCCTGCAGGGGGGCGGGAAAAACTGTTTTTT. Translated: CSAFPAGGREKLFF.

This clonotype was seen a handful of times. Here the CDR3 DNA reads TGTGCCAGCAGCGTTTGGTCCTGGGACGAGCAGTACTTC. Protein product: CASSVWSWDEQYF. J is TRBJ2-7 and V is TRBV6-5; no reliable D call. Germline CDR1 and CDR2: MNHEY and SVGAGI. The V end was cut by 6 bases, the J end by 5 bases, with 14 bases between. There are 13 residues in the CDR3.

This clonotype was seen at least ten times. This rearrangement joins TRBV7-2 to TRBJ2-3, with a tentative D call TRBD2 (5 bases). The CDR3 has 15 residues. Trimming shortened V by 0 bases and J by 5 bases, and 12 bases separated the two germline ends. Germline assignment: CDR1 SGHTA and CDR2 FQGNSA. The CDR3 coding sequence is TGTGCCAGCAGCTTAGCAGGCCTAGCATTAGATACGCAGTATTTT. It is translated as CASSLAGLALDTQYF. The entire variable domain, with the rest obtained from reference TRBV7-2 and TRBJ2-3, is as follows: GAGVSQSPSNKVTEKGKDVELRCDPISGHTALYWYRQSLGQGLEFLIYFQGNSAPDKSGLPSDRFSAERTGGSVSTLTIQRTQQEDSAVYLCASSLAGLALDTQYFGPGTRLTVL.

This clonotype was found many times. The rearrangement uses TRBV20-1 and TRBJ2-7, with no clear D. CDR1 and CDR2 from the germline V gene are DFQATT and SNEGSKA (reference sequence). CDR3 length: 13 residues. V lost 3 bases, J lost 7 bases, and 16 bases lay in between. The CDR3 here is CSASERSQGEQYF. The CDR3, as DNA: TGCAGTGCTAGTGAGCGCAGCCAAGGGGAGCAGTACTTC.

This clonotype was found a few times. The CDR3 coding sequence is TGCAGCGCTGCCGGGACTAGCCACACGGATGAGCAGTTCTTC. Amino acids: CSAAGTSHTDEQFF. This chain connects TRBV29-1 to TRBJ2-1; TRBD2 agrees at 9 bases. Per germline, CDR1 SQVTM and CDR2 ANQGSEA. The CDR3 runs 14 residues. V lost 7 bases, J lost 8 bases, and 12 bases stayed unmatched.

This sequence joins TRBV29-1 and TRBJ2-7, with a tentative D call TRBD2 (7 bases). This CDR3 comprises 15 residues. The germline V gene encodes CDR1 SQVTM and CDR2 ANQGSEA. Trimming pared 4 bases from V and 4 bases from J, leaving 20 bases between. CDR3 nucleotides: TGCAGCGTTGTTAACAAAGCGGGACACCCTTACGAGCAGTACTTC. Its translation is CSVVNKAGHPYEQYF.

CDR3 bases: TGTGCCAGCAGCTTAACGACCAATGAGCAGTTCTTC. It codes for CASSLTTNEQFF. This chain connects TRBV7-3 to TRBJ2-1; D unresolved. Trimming left V 0 bases short and J 6 bases short, with 3 bases between. Germline V lookup: CDR1 SGHTA, CDR2 FQGTGA. CDR3 size: 12 residues.

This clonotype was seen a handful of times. CDR3 region: CASSQDPGLEQYF. CDR3 DNA: TGTGCCAGCAGCCAAGATCCAGGGCTAGAGCAGTACTTC. J is TRBJ2-7 and V is TRBV4-2, with D tentatively TRBD1 (5 bases). V lost 0 bases to trimming and J lost 7 bases, with 10 bases between them. This CDR3 has 13 residues. Per the germline V gene, CDR1 is LGHNA and CDR2 is YNFKEQ.

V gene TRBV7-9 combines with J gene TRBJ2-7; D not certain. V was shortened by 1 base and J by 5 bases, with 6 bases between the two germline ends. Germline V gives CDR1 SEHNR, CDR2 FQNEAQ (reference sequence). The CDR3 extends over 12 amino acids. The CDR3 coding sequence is TGTGCCAGCAGCTTAGAGTATCACGAGCAGTACTTC. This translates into CASSLEYHEQYF.